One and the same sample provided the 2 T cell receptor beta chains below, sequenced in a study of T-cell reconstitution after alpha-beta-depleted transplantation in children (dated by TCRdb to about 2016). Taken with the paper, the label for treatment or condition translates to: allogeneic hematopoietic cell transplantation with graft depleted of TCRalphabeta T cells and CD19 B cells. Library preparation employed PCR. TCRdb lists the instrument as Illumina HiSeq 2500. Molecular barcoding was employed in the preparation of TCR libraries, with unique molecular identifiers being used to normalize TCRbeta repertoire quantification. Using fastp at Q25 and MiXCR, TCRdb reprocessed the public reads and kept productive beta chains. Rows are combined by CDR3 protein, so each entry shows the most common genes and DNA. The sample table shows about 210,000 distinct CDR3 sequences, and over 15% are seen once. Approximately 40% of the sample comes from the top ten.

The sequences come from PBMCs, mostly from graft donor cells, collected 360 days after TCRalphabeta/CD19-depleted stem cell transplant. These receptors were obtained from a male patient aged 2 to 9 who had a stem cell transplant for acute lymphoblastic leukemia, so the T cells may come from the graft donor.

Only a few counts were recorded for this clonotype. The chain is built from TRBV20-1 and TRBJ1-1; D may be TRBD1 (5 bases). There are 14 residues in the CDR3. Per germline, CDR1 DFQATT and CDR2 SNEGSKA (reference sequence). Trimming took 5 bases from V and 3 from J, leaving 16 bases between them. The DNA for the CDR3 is TGCAGTGCTCCGTCAATTACAGGCTACACTGAAGCTTTCTTT. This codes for CSAPSITGYTEAFF.

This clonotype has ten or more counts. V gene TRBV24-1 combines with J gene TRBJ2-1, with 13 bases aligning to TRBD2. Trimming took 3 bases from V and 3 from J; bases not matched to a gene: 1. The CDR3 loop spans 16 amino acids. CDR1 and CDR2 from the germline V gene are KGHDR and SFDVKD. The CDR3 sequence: CATSDGLAGVYNEQFF. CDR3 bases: TGTGCCACCAGTGATGGACTAGCGGGGGTCTACAATGAGCAGTTCTTC.